Many counts were recorded for the clone carrying this TCR beta chain. The antigen is undetermined. The CDR3 length is 13 residues. Germline values: CDR1 SNHLY, CDR2 FYNNEI. The V gene lost 4 bases and the J gene lost 4 bases, with 8 bases spanning the gap. This sample stems from a study of post-analysis software for immune sequencing data. Overall study findings and caveats: Several TRBV segments were more frequent in patients than controls; TRBV5-6, TRBV5-1 and TRBV20-1 belonged to this group.

Sequencing libraries made from TCR beta cDNA carried unique molecular identifiers. From about 0.98 to 11 million T cells, 450,000 to 550,000 cDNA molecules were obtained. TCRdb re-analysed the PCR reads in MiXCR, keeping a single row per CDR3 protein. The sample contains some 190,000 distinct CDR3 sequences, roughly 28% of which appear only once. The genes are TRBV2 and TRBJ2-1; the D gene is possibly TRBD2 (5 bases). This clonotype originated in a girl under 18 with multiple sclerosis. Sequencing input: blood. Written as DNA, the CDR3 is TGTGCCAGCAGTGGACTAAATTACAATGAGCAGTTCTTC. This sequence encodes CASSGLNYNEQFF.